This T cell receptor beta chain derives from a study of CD8 T cells in Susac syndrome. Roughly 0.45 to 1 ug RNA was reverse transcribed with random hexamers. TCRdb reanalysed the immunoSEQ multiplex PCR reads using MiXCR and keeps one entry per CDR3 protein. The table records about 60,000 distinct CDR3 sequences, just under 95% of them present only once. This sequence was found in a human donor with multiple sclerosis. The sequenced sample consisted of CD8+ T cells from PBMCs.

CDR3 nucleotides: TGCAGTACGAGTGGGAGGTGGGACACTGAAGCTTTCTTT. It specifies CSTSGRWDTEAFF. This chain joins TRBV20-1 and TRBJ1-1, with D unclear. The CDR3 runs 13 residues. The germline V gene has CDR1 DFQATT and CDR2 SNEGSKA (reference sequence). Trimming took 8 bases from V and 3 from J, leaving 16 bases between them.